The table lists the clone carrying this TCR beta chain with many counts. Its specificity is not known. Documented time point: persistent/refractory GD, antithyroid drugs over 5 years with positive TRAb. Scientists built the TCR library using RNA that was extracted from PBMCs. CDR3 regions were amplified by Arm-PCR using iRepertoire HTBI primers to build TCR beta libraries. Each CDR3 protein gets one entry after TCRdb re-called the multiplex PCR reads with MiXCR. This repertoire shows hundreds of thousands of distinct CDR3 sequences, around 21% found once; its top ten account for under 9%. This CDR3 comprises 15 residues. J gave up 6 bases and V 2 bases, and 6 bases lay outside the gene matches. CDR1 and CDR2 (germline): MNHEY, SVGAGI. This entry is derived from a study of regulatory T cells in long-lasting Graves disease. As for the study in general: By definition, persistent Graves' disease involved antithyroid drugs for over 5 years alongside positive TSH receptor antibodies. The study's findings and limits: Having only a small sample size may have limited accuracy.

Sequenced here: peripheral blood mononuclear cells (PBMCs), sampled when the disease was refractory, from a patient treated with antithyroid drugs. The TCR sequence derives from a female donor with Graves disease. The chain has TRBV6-5 and TRBJ2-7; 11 positions agree with TRBD1. The chain's CDR3 is CASSYMRTGGVEQYF. The CDR3 DNA sequence: TGTGCCAGCAGTTACATGAGGACAGGGGGCGTCGAGCAGTACTTC.